These 17 T cell receptor beta chains were sequenced from one sample in a study of CD8 T cells in Susac syndrome. Reverse transcription of about 0.5 to 1 ug RNA used random hexamers. TCRdb recomputed calls from the immunoSEQ multiplex PCR reads with MiXCR, one row per CDR3 protein. Among some 180,000 distinct CDR3 sequences listed, roughly 90% were seen once. The source material was CD4+ T cells from PBMCs. The receptors were gathered from a human donor with Susac syndrome.

J is TRBJ2-7 and V is TRBV19; D is undetermined. This CDR3 contains 14 residues. V was trimmed by 4 bases and J by 0 bases, leaving 10 bases between them. Germline V gene sequence: CDR1 LNHDA, CDR2 SQIVND (reference sequence). CDR3 residues: CASSTQKSSYEQYF. CDR3 DNA: TGTGCCAGTAGTACGCAAAAGAGCTCCTACGAGCAGTACTTC.

The CDR3 coding sequence is TGTGCCAGCAGCTTAGGTCTGGGACAGGCCAACACCGGGGAGCTGTTTTTT. It encodes CASSLGLGQANTGELFF. The chain recombines TRBV7-9 with TRBJ2-2, with 8 bases matching TRBD1. The CDR3 is 17 residues long. The germline CDR1 and CDR2 sequences are SEHNR and FQNEAQ (reference sequence). V trimming: 1 base; J trimming: 2 bases; junction bases outside the gene matches: 6. The variable domain in full, completed from reference TRBV7-9 and TRBJ2-2, reads DTGVSQNPRHKITKRGQNVTFRCDPISEHNRLYWYRQTLGQGPEFLTYFQNEAQLEKSRLLSDRFSAERPKGSFSTLEIQRTEQGDSAMYLCASSLGLGQANTGELFFGEGSRLTVL.

This chain uses TRBV20-1 with TRBJ2-1, with 9 bases identical to TRBD2. V was pared by 0 bases and J by 5 bases, with 5 bases of the junction left unmatched. Germline CDR1 is DFQATT and CDR2 is SNEGSKA (reference sequence). The CDR3 is 15 amino acids. The CDR3 is CSAREVSSGNNEQFF. The CDR3 DNA follows: TGCAGTGCTAGAGAAGTGTCTAGCGGGAACAATGAGCAGTTCTTC.

This clonotype has only one observation. The chain employs TRBV29-1 and TRBJ2-7; D gene uncertain. The CDR3 is 11 residues long. Trimming removed 4 bases at V and 2 bases at J, with 6 bases between. Per the germline V gene, CDR1 is SQVTM and CDR2 is ANQGSEA. CDR3 bases: TGCAGCGTTGGAGTAGCCTACGAGCAGTACTTC. This codes for CSVGVAYEQYF.

The chain uses TRBV5-1 and TRBJ2-1; 10 bases are shared with TRBD2. This CDR3 spans 15 amino acids. V lost 4 bases to trimming and J lost 8 bases; unmatched junction nucleotides: 9. CDR1 SGHRS and CDR2 YFSETQ come from the germline V gene. CDR3 coding DNA: TGCGCCAGCAGCCAGGGGCTAGCGGGAGTCTATGAGCAGTTCTTC. The encoded protein is CASSQGLAGVYEQFF.

The chain is built from TRBV6-1 and TRBJ1-5; no reliable D call. Trimming cost V 2 bases and J 4 bases, with 3 bases left between them. Looked up from germline, CDR1 is MNHNS and CDR2 is SASEGT. CDR3 length: 12 amino acids. The CDR3 sequence: CASSEWNQPQHF. The CDR3 DNA sequence: TGTGCCAGCAGTGAATGGAATCAGCCCCAGCATTTT.

The V gene is TRBV28, the J gene TRBJ2-3; D possibly corresponds to TRBD1 (6 bases). Germline loops: CDR1 MDHEN, CDR2 SYDVKM. There are 16 residues in the CDR3. The germline V and J ends were trimmed by 1 base and 1 base, with 12 bases remaining between them. Here the CDR3 reads CASSLSTGVRTDTQYF. CDR3 sequence (DNA): TGTGCCAGCAGTTTATCGACAGGAGTTCGCACAGATACGCAGTATTTT.

The rearrangement joins TRBV20-1 to TRBJ2-3; D is unclear. Trimming cost V 4 bases and J 2 bases, with 10 bases left between them. The CDR3 loop spans 13 amino acids. Germline loops: CDR1 DFQATT, CDR2 SNEGSKA (reference sequence). This CDR3 is CSATRTHTDTQYF. In DNA form, the CDR3 reads TGCAGTGCTACACGGACCCACACAGATACGCAGTATTTT.

V gene TRBV29-1 combines with J gene TRBJ1-1, with 7 bases matching TRBD1. Per the germline V gene, CDR1 is SQVTM and CDR2 is ANQGSEA. J was trimmed by 0 bases and V by 7 bases; bases with no gene match: 5. This CDR3 is built from 13 residues. The CDR3 loop reads CSGDRVMNTEAFF. CDR3 sequence (DNA): TGCAGCGGCGACAGGGTAATGAACACTGAAGCTTTCTTT.

The genes are TRBV20-1 and TRBJ1-1; 8 bases match TRBD1. V was clipped by 6 bases and J by 1 base; unmatched bases: 13. CDR1 is DFQATT and CDR2 is SNEGSKA in the germline V gene (reference sequence). The CDR3 has 16 amino acids. The CDR3 protein is CSAPAGGGGPNTEAFF. For the CDR3, the DNA is TGCAGTGCCCCAGCAGGGGGCGGGGGTCCGAACACTGAAGCTTTCTTT.

This chain links TRBV5-6 with TRBJ2-7; D gene unclear. In germline, CDR1 is SGHDT, CDR2 YYEEEE. Trimming cost V 1 base and J 2 bases, with 7 bases left between them. The CDR3 extends over 13 amino acids. The CDR3 loop reads CASSLMLAYEQYF. The CDR3 DNA reads as TGTGCCAGCAGCTTGATGTTGGCCTACGAGCAGTACTTC.

The chain carries TRBV30 and TRBJ2-3, with D perhaps TRBD1 (6 bases). CDR3 size: 13 residues. The germline CDR1 and CDR2 sequences are GTSNPN and SVGIG (reference sequence). V lost 5 bases, J lost 0 bases, and 9 bases lay in between. The CDR3 sequence is CAWGTPSTDTQYF. As DNA, the CDR3 is TGTGCCTGGGGGACACCTAGCACAGATACGCAGTATTTT.

The rearrangement links TRBV12-3 or TRBV12-4 to TRBJ1-5; D is unclear. The CDR3 is 13 amino acids. Trimming left V 1 base short and J 6 bases short, with 7 bases between. CDR3 sequence: CASSLVLGQPQHF. In nucleotides, the CDR3 is TGTGCCAGCAGTTTAGTACTCGGTCAGCCCCAGCATTTT.

The CDR3 loop reads CASSVATGGTTAGTQYF. The CDR3 region has the DNA TGTGCCAGCAGCGTAGCTACTGGGGGGACAACCGCAGGTACGCAGTATTTT. The chain recombines TRBV9 with TRBJ2-3; D could derive from TRBD1 or TRBD2 (6 bases each). V lost 0 bases and J lost 8, with 22 bases in between. The germline gives CDR1 SGDLS, CDR2 YYNGEE. The CDR3 has 17 residues.

J is TRBJ2-5 and V is TRBV29-1; unclear D gene. CDR1 is SQVTM, CDR2 ANQGSEA, per germline. V lost 4 bases and J 4 bases, leaving 10 bases between the germline ends. CDR3 length equals 12 residues. Here the CDR3 DNA reads TGCAGCGTTGCGCTGCAGCGAGAGACCCAGTACTTC. This codes for CSVALQRETQYF.

V gene TRBV2 combines with J gene TRBJ2-3, with D maybe TRBD1 (5 bases). The CDR3 runs to 14 residues. V dropped 2 bases and J dropped 4 bases, with 10 bases sitting between them. In germline, CDR1 is SNHLY, CDR2 FYNNEI. DNA of the CDR3: TGTGCCAGCAGTGAAAGGGTAGGGGCAGATACGCAGTATTTT. As protein: CASSERVGADTQYF.

The J gene is TRBJ2-7, the V gene TRBV6-5, with unresolved D. The CDR3 spans 13 residues. V lost 2 bases to trimming and J lost 6 bases, with 11 bases between them. Germline V CDR1 and CDR2: MNHEY, SVGAGI. CDR3 amino acids: CASSYKKRSEQYF. Here the CDR3 DNA reads TGTGCCAGCAGTTACAAAAAGAGGTCCGAGCAGTACTTC.